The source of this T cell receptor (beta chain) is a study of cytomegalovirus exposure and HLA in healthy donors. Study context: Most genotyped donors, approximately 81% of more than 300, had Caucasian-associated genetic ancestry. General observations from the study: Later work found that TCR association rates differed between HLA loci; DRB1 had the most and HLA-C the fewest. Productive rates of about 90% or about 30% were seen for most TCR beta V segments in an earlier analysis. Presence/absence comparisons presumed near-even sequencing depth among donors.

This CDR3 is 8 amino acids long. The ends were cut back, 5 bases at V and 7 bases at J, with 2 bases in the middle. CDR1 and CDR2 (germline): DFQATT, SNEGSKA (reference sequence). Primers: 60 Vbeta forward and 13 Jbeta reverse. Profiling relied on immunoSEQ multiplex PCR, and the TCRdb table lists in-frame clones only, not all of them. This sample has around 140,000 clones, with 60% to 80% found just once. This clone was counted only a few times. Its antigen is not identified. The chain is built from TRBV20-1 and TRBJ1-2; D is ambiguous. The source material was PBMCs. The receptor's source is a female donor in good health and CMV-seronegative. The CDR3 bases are TGCAGTGCTCTTGGCTACACCTTC. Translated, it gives CSALGYTF.